This T cell receptor (beta chain) was captured by sequencing in a study of identical twins. Study-level points and caveats: In cord blood, abundant beta clonotypes had fewer insertions; memory showed no trend. Twins shared beta out-of-frame sequences in excess, but this excess was weaker.

Donors uniformly comprised healthy Caucasians. On this clonotype itself: As yet, its antigen is unknown.

MiXCR was run by TCRdb on the 5' RACE reads, yielding one entry per CDR3 protein. The sample yields about 1.7 million distinct CDR3 sequences, 25% to 35% seen once. This CDR3 region has 13 residues. V shed 2 bases and J shed 4 bases, with 8 bases lying between them. Per germline, CDR1 MNHEY and CDR2 SVGAGI. The source is a newborn girl in good health. The chain uses TRBV6-5 and TRBJ1-2; D uncertain. Sequenced: cord blood. CDR3 amino acids: CASSYETGYGYTF. The CDR3 coding sequence is TGTGCCAGCAGTTACGAGACCGGCTATGGCTACACCTTC.